This entry lists 25 T cell receptor beta chains sequenced from one sample in a study of Ad26.COV2.S vaccination and SARS-CoV-2 variants. Treatment noted: some 19 received Ad26.COV2.S at low or high dose, single or two shots; five or six received placebo; per-sample allocation not given. Repertoires come from day 63 after the first vaccine or placebo injection. The method was immunoSEQ multiplex PCR; TCRdb's version includes in-frame clones alone and lacks a portion of them. The table shows 300,000 to 400,000 clones, with around 90% occurring only once. Here the sequenced sample was peripheral blood, taken in a trial of Ad26.COV2.S vaccine versus placebo. The receptors shown here come from a person between 18 and 65 years old who received the Ad26.COV2.S COVID-19 vaccine or a placebo.

The chain carries TRBV19 and TRBJ1-3; no clear D gene. The CDR3 runs 12 residues. CDR1 is LNHDA and CDR2 is SQIVND in the germline V gene (reference sequence). With 11 bases removed from V and 3 bases from J, the gap between germline ends came to 11 bases. CDR3: CAGSPGGNTIYF. The CDR3 DNA reads as TGTGCCGGATCTCCGGGTGGAAACACCATATATTTT.

Only a few counts were recorded for this clone. This chain uses TRBV18 with TRBJ2-2; 8 nucleotides match TRBD2. The CDR3 is made up of 17 amino acids. Germline CDR1 KGHSH, CDR2 LQKENI. J lost 6 bases, V lost 1 base, and 10 bases had no gene match. The CDR3 sequence: CASSPRSGGGYAGELFF. The CDR3 nucleotides are TGTGCCAGCTCACCACGAAGCGGGGGCGGCTATGCCGGGGAGCTGTTTTTT.

The rearrangement joins TRBV15 to TRBJ1-3; perhaps TRBD1 as D (5 bases). V lost 5 bases and J 0 bases, leaving 11 bases between the germline ends. Germline CDR1 LNHNV, CDR2 YYDKDF (reference sequence). This CDR3 is built from 15 residues. CDR3 DNA sequence: TGTGCCACCAGCCGCAGGGTTCCCTCTGGAAACACCATATATTTT. It encodes CATSRRVPSGNTIYF.

The V and J genes are TRBV6-4 and TRBJ1-2; D is unresolved. Trimming removed 5 bases at V and 4 bases at J, with 14 bases between. The length of the CDR3 is 14 residues. The germline V gene has CDR1 MRHNA and CDR2 SNTAGT. The CDR3 DNA reads as TGTGCCAGCAGTAGCGGCATTTCGGGCTATGGCTACACCTTC. It codes for CASSSGISGYGYTF.

In DNA, the CDR3 is TGTGCCAGCAGTGAAGCGACGGGGATCTATGGCTACACCTTC. It encodes CASSEATGIYGYTF. The V call is TRBV6-1, the J call TRBJ1-2; no clear D gene. Trimming took 0 bases from V and 4 from J, leaving 9 bases between them. The CDR3 runs to 14 residues. Germline lookup yields CDR1 MNHNS and CDR2 SASEGT.

This clone was found once. V gene TRBV3-1 (or the pseudogene TRBV3-2) combines with J gene TRBJ2-7; tentatively, D is TRBD1 (6 bases). The CDR3 length is 13 residues. V lost 4 bases to trimming and J lost 5 bases, with 12 bases between them. Looked up from germline, CDR1 is LGHDT and CDR2 is YNNKEL (reference sequence). In DNA, the CDR3 is TGTGCCAGCAGCCCGGGACACTGGAACGAGCAGTACTTC. This sequence encodes CASSPGHWNEQYF.

The chain recombines TRBV5-4 with TRBJ1-1, with D possibly TRBD1 on 5 matching bases. V lost 5 bases and J 8 bases, leaving 19 bases between the germline ends. CDR3 size: 14 residues. Germline V gene lookup returns CDR1 SGHNT and CDR2 YYREEE (reference sequence). The CDR3 DNA follows: TGTGCCAGCAGAATCTCGTGGGGGACGACCGAAGCTTTCTTT. Translation: CASRISWGTTEAFF.

This clone was counted ten times or more. The chain is built from TRBV9 and TRBJ1-6; D unclear. This CDR3 contains 12 residues. Trimming stripped 4 bases from V and 6 bases from J, with 5 bases between. The V gene's germline CDR1 is SGDLS and CDR2 YYNGEE. The CDR3, as DNA: TGTGCCAGCAGCAAGACTAATTCACCCCTCCACTTT. Its protein product is CASSKTNSPLHF.

The chain links TRBV7-9 to TRBJ1-1; maybe TRBD1 (5 bases). The CDR3 length is 15 residues. CDR1 is SEHNR and CDR2 is FQNEAQ in the germline V gene (reference sequence). V shed 5 bases and J shed 3 bases, with 16 bases lying between them. The CDR3: CASSTWGPGDTEAFF. In DNA form, the CDR3 reads TGTGCCAGCAGCACCTGGGGCCCGGGGGACACTGAAGCTTTCTTT.

This chain joins TRBV19 and TRBJ1-2; TRBD1 might be the D (5 bases). This CDR3 is built from 15 residues. Trimming pared 5 bases from V and 3 bases from J, leaving 16 bases between. Germline assignment: CDR1 LNHDA and CDR2 SQIVND (reference sequence). The CDR3 nucleotides read TGTGCCAGTAGTGAGAACTTCGGGACGCACTATGGCTACACCTTC. The encoded protein is CASSENFGTHYGYTF. Looking up the rest from reference TRBV19 and TRBJ1-2 gives the full variable domain: DGGITQSPKYLFRKEGQNVTLSCEQNLNHDAMYWYRQDPGQGLRLIYYSQIVNDFQKGDIAEGYSVSREKKESFPLTVTSAQKNPTAFYLCASSENFGTHYGYTFGSGTRLTVV.

This chain joins TRBV29-1 and TRBJ2-1; maybe TRBD2 (7 bases). CDR1 and CDR2 (germline): SQVTM, ANQGSEA. The CDR3 spans 14 residues. V gave up 8 bases and J gave up 3 bases, with 17 bases separating them. For the CDR3, the DNA is TGCAGCTACTGGAAGGGGGGGGTCTACAATGAGCAGTTCTTC. Amino acid sequence: CSYWKGGVYNEQFF.

The chain is built from TRBV9 and TRBJ1-1; no clear D gene. This CDR3 is 16 amino acids long. CDR1 and CDR2 from the germline V gene are SGDLS and YYNGEE. Trimming cost V 0 bases and J 2 bases, with 14 bases left between them. Here the CDR3 reads CASSVGWSLRNTEAFF. CDR3 nucleotides: TGTGCCAGCAGCGTAGGATGGTCACTGAGAAACACTGAAGCTTTCTTT.

J is TRBJ1-6 and V is TRBV7-3; D gene uncertain. CDR1 SGHTA and CDR2 FQGTGA come from the germline V gene. V was cut by 5 bases and J by 7 bases, with 12 bases left in between. The CDR3 consists of 14 residues. The CDR3 coding sequence is TGTGCCAGCAGCGCCTTGGCGGGGAATTCACCCCTCCACTTT. Its translation is CASSALAGNSPLHF.

The chain uses TRBV30 and TRBJ2-3; D might be TRBD2 (5 bases). From germline, CDR1 is GTSNPN and CDR2 SVGIG (reference sequence). Trimming took 0 bases from V and 4 from J, leaving 11 bases between them. There are 14 residues in the CDR3. The CDR3 DNA sequence: TGTGCCTGGAGTGTAGGGCTAGCTTCAGATACGCAGTATTTT. Its protein is CAWSVGLASDTQYF. The complete variable domain, with remaining parts taken from reference TRBV30 and TRBJ2-3, reads SQTIHQWPATLVQPVGSPLSLECTVEGTSNPNLYWYRQAAGRGLQLLFYSVGIGQISSEVPQNLSASRPQDRQFILSSKKLLLSDSGFYLCAWSVGLASDTQYFGPGTRLTVL.

This clone was seen a single time. The chain uses TRBV20-1 and TRBJ2-2; possibly TRBD1 for D (5 bases). Trimming cost V 3 bases and J 1 base, with 9 bases left between them. In germline, CDR1 is DFQATT, CDR2 SNEGSKA (reference sequence). This CDR3 has 14 amino acids. The chain's CDR3 is CSASGQGNTGELFF. The CDR3 DNA sequence: TGCAGTGCTAGTGGGCAGGGGAACACCGGGGAGCTGTTTTTT.

This chain links TRBV5-8 with TRBJ2-1; TRBD1 might be the D (6 bases). Trimming stripped 2 bases from V and 3 bases from J, with 9 bases between. The germline V gene encodes CDR1 SGHTS and CDR2 YDEGEE. The CDR3 is 14 amino acids. The CDR3 bases are TGTGCCAGCAGCTTAGGACAGTACTACAATGAGCAGTTCTTC. Protein product: CASSLGQYYNEQFF.

This chain links TRBV9 with TRBJ1-5, with D unresolved. In germline, CDR1 is SGDLS, CDR2 YYNGEE. The V end was cut by 4 bases, the J end by 0 bases, with 11 bases between. The CDR3 loop spans 15 amino acids. CDR3 nucleotides: TGTGCCAGCAGCCCCCATTCGGGTAGCAATCAGCCCCAGCATTTT. Translating it yields CASSPHSGSNQPQHF.

The chain uses TRBV3-1 (or the pseudogene TRBV3-2) and TRBJ2-3; 7 bases align to TRBD2. J was trimmed by 0 bases and V by 1 base; bases with no gene match: 7. The CDR3 is 17 amino acids. The germline CDR1 and CDR2 sequences are LGHDT and YNNKEL (reference sequence). CDR3 residues: CASSQALTGLSTDTQYF. The CDR3 nucleotides read TGTGCCAGCAGCCAAGCCCTCACGGGACTAAGCACAGATACGCAGTATTTT.

The table lists this clone with a few counts. V and J are TRBV5-1 and TRBJ2-2; D is unresolved. The CDR3 loop spans 15 amino acids. Between the trimmed V and J ends, which lost 4 bases and 4 bases, there was a span of 14 bases. Germline lookup yields CDR1 SGHRS and CDR2 YFSETQ. DNA of the CDR3: TGCGCCAGCAGCCCCACAAGGGCCGTCACCGGGGAGCTGTTTTTT. The encoded protein is CASSPTRAVTGELFF. Filled out from reference TRBV5-1 and TRBJ2-2, the complete variable domain reads KAGVTQTPRYLIKTRGQQVTLSCSPISGHRSVSWYQQTPGQGLQFLFEYFSETQRNKGNFPGRFSGRQFSNSRSEMNVSTLELGDSALYLCASSPTRAVTGELFFGEGSRLTVL.

This clone showed up just once. The chain recombines TRBV19 with TRBJ1-6, with 9 bases that match TRBD1. Germline trimming cut 6 bases from V and 7 bases from J; bases unmatched to any gene: 7. This CDR3 region has 15 residues. Germline V gives CDR1 LNHDA, CDR2 SQIVND (reference sequence). CDR3 DNA: TGTGCCAGTAGCCTGCGGACAGGGGTAAATTCACCCCTCCACTTT. Amino acid sequence: CASSLRTGVNSPLHF.

This clone was counted once. The V call is TRBV5-4, the J call TRBJ2-7; unclear D gene. There are 13 residues in the CDR3. CDR1 and CDR2 from the germline V gene are SGHNT and YYREEE (reference sequence). The V end lost 2 bases, the J end lost 0 bases, and 6 bases lay between the germline ends. This CDR3 reads CASSFRNSYEQYF. The CDR3 nucleotides are TGTGCCAGCAGCTTTAGGAACTCCTACGAGCAGTACTTC.

The chain uses TRBV5-6 and TRBJ1-1, with D possibly TRBD1 on 5 matching bases. CDR1 and CDR2 from the germline V gene are SGHDT and YYEEEE. The CDR3 length is 15 residues. V lost 1 base, J lost 4 bases, and 14 bases lay in between. CDR3 amino acids: CASSLLQGGATEAFF. The CDR3 DNA is TGTGCCAGCAGCTTGTTGCAGGGAGGGGCCACTGAAGCTTTCTTT.

V usage is TRBV5-6 and J usage is TRBJ2-3; 9 bases align to TRBD2. CDR1 is SGHDT and CDR2 is YYEEEE in the germline V gene. The CDR3 has 16 residues. V was clipped by 0 bases and J by 1 base; unmatched bases: 3. Here the CDR3 DNA reads TGTGCCAGCAGCTTGGTAGCGGGGGCCCGCACAGATACGCAGTATTTT. This sequence encodes CASSLVAGARTDTQYF.

The rearrangement links TRBV14 to TRBJ1-1; no definite D call. This CDR3 region has 13 residues. V was pared by 4 bases and J by 1 base, with 7 bases between. Germline CDR1 SGHDN, CDR2 FVKESK. CDR3 bases: TGTGCCAGCAGCCTGGATAAGAACACTGAAGCTTTCTTT. It codes for CASSLDKNTEAFF.

The rearrangement links TRBV7-2 to TRBJ1-1; TRBD1 aligns across 7 bases. Germline CDR1 is SGHTA and CDR2 is FQGNSA. After removal of 0 bases from V and 1 base from J, the junction contained 5 bases not matched to a gene. CDR3 length equals 16 residues. This chain's CDR3 is CASSLALRTGNTEAFF. DNA of the CDR3: TGTGCCAGCAGCTTAGCGCTGAGGACAGGGAACACTGAAGCTTTCTTT.